The rows below give T cell receptor beta chains drawn from one sample of a study of T cell repertoires in cytomegalovirus infection. TCRdb itself ran the reads through MiXCR, one entry per CDR3 protein. The sample consists of about 310,000 distinct CDR3 sequences, about a sixth of them appearing once. Sequenced: PBMCs. These receptors originate from a human donor in good health (CMV status not recorded). Some clones in this sample may be carry-over from other donors' samples. CDR3s include the opening cysteine and the closing phenylalanine or tryptophan. D genes are given only for firm matches. Clone sizes are given selectively: once, few, many, or a class where the clone is expanded.

>-|TRBV7-6|TRBJ2-5|-
CASSLGRADWYF
TGTGCCAGCAGCTTAGGTCGGGCAGATTGGTACTTC
>-|TRBV12-3/TRBV12-4|TRBJ1-6|many
CASSFRDGANSPLHF
TGTGCCAGCAGTTTCCGGGACGGAGCTAATTCACCCCTCCACTTT
>-|TRBV27|TRBJ2-7|many
CASPVGNSSYEQYF
TGTGCCAGCCCAGTAGGGAACAGCTCCTACGAGCAGTACTTC
>-|TRBV7-9|TRBJ1-4|-
CASSPARDNEKLFF
TGTGCCAGCAGCCCCGCAAGGGACAATGAAAAACTGTTTTTT
>-|TRBV28|TRBJ1-3|many
CASSLRDPDTIYF
TGTGCCAGCAGTTTGAGGGATCCGGACACCATATATTTT
>-|TRBV7-2|TRBJ2-3|many
CASSLFPRNGVNTQYF
TGTGCCAGCAGCTTGTTTCCCCGAAACGGGGTAAATACGCAGTATTTT
>TRBD1|TRBV6-6|TRBJ1-1|few
CASSLPTDRGTEAFF
TGTGCCAGCAGCCTACCGACTGACAGGGGCACTGAAGCTTTCTTT
>-|TRBV5-4|TRBJ2-2|many
CASSLVGTRAGELFF
TGTGCCAGCAGCTTGGTCGGTACTCGTGCCGGGGAGCTGTTTTTT
>-|TRBV20-1|TRBJ2-3|few
CSAKTPGTPQATQYF
TGCAGTGCTAAAACGCCTGGGACCCCGCAGGCTACGCAGTATTTT
>-|TRBV28|TRBJ1-5|-
CASSLPSHSNQPQHF
TGTGCCAGCAGTTTACCCAGTCATAGCAATCAGCCCCAGCATTTT
>TRBD1|TRBV5-4|TRBJ1-1|-
CASSQPFRDRGSNTEAFF
TGTGCCAGCAGCCAGCCCTTCCGGGACAGGGGATCGAACACTGAAGCTTTCTTT
>TRBD1|TRBV18|TRBJ1-1|-
CASSNGQDTEAFF
TGTGCCAGCTCGAACGGACAGGACACTGAAGCTTTCTTT
>TRBD1|TRBV12-3/TRBV12-4|TRBJ2-2|many
CASTPGQLSGELFF
TGTGCCAGCACCCCGGGACAGTTGAGCGGGGAGCTGTTTTTT
>-|TRBV7-2|TRBJ1-1|many
CASSQEPGRFTEAFF
TGTGCCAGCAGCCAGGAGCCAGGGAGATTCACTGAAGCTTTCTTT
>-|TRBV2|TRBJ1-1|many
CASSEPENTEAFF
TGTGCCAGCAGTGAACCTGAAAACACTGAAGCTTTCTTT
>-|TRBV7-2|TRBJ2-2|many
CASSTANGIWYTGELFF
TGTGCCAGCAGCACAGCGAATGGGATCTGGTACACCGGGGAGCTGTTTTTT
>TRBD1|TRBV12-3/TRBV12-4|TRBJ1-2|-
CASSSQGQGGYTF
TGTGCCAGCAGTTCACAGGGGCAGGGTGGCTACACCTTC
>-|TRBV12-3/TRBV12-4|TRBJ1-1|many
CASSLGDTEAFF
TGTGCCAGCAGCTTAGGGGACACTGAAGCTTTCTTT
>-|TRBV15|TRBJ1-1|-
CATSRDWYEAFF
TGTGCCACCAGCAGAGATTGGTATGAAGCTTTCTTT
>-|TRBV5-4|TRBJ2-1|few
CASSLDANEQFF
TGTGCCAGCAGCTTGGACGCAAATGAGCAGTTCTTC
>TRBD2|TRBV29-1|TRBJ2-3|-
CSASGLASTDTQYF
TGCAGCGCTAGCGGACTAGCGAGCACAGATACGCAGTATTTT
>TRBD1|TRBV20-1|TRBJ1-1|many
CSARLWRAGQPKMNTEAFF
TGCAGTGCAAGACTCTGGAGGGCGGGACAGCCTAAAATGAACACTGAAGCTTTCTTT